This is a list of T cell receptor beta chains from one sample in a study of CD8 T cells in ankylosing spondylitis. Using its own MiXCR run on the 5' RACE reads, TCRdb lists one record per CDR3 protein. The data contain about 52,000 distinct CDR3 sequences, about 7% of them singletons. The material sequenced was blood, either unsorted or a sorted T cell fraction (not recorded which). The origin of the receptors is a female donor with ankylosing spondylitis or in good health (not recorded which). CDR3s include the opening cysteine and the closing phenylalanine or tryptophan. A D gene is named only where the DNA matches it firmly. Part of the rows lack a size; the others show once, few, many or a class for expanded clones.

J: TRBJ1-4; V: TRBV20-1; size: few; D: TRBD1; CDR3: CCARGPGTGVLATNEKLFF; DNA: TGCTGTGCTAGGGGTCCGGGAACAGGGGTCCTTGCAACTAATGAAAAACTGTTTTTT
J: TRBJ1-2; V: TRBV14; size: -; D: TRBD1; CDR3: CASSHAGDSRIYGYTF; DNA: TGTGCCAGCAGCCACGCTGGGGACAGCCGAATTTATGGCTACACCTTC
J: TRBJ2-1; V: TRBV18; size: many; D: TRBD1; CDR3: CASSPLGQENNEQFF; DNA: TGTGCCAGCTCACCCCTCGGACAGGAGAACAATGAGCAGTTCTTC
J: TRBJ1-1; V: TRBV7-9; size: many; D: -; CDR3: CASSLVGGADEAFF; DNA: TGTGCCAGCAGCTTAGTGGGGGGCGCTGATGAAGCTTTCTTT
J: TRBJ2-4; V: TRBV30; size: -; D: TRBD2; CDR3: CAWSVRTSGAGNF; DNA: TGTGCCTGGAGTGTGAGGACTAGCGGGGCCGGGAACTTC
J: TRBJ2-3; V: TRBV7-2; size: many; D: TRBD2; CDR3: CASSLGRGGTDTQYF; DNA: TGTGCCAGCAGCTTAGGGCGGGGGGGCACAGATACGCAGTATTTT
J: TRBJ2-3; V: TRBV5-1; size: many; D: TRBD1; CDR3: CASSPTGQGDNTQYF; DNA: TGCGCCAGCAGCCCAACGGGACAGGGGGATAATACGCAGTATTTT
J: TRBJ2-7; V: TRBV5-1; size: many; D: -; CDR3: CASSLARLDSAAYEQYF; DNA: TGCGCCAGCAGCTTGGCCCGTCTGGACTCGGCCGCCTACGAGCAGTACTTC
J: TRBJ1-1; V: TRBV6-1; size: many; D: -; CDR3: CASRKDRANTEAFF; DNA: TGTGCCAGCAGAAAGGACAGAGCGAACACTGAAGCTTTCTTT
J: TRBJ1-2; V: TRBV5-1; size: many; D: -; CDR3: CASSLALVTDSNYGYTF; DNA: TGCGCCAGCAGCTTGGCCCTTGTTACGGACAGTAACTATGGCTACACCTTC
J: TRBJ2-1; V: TRBV29-1; size: many; D: TRBD2; CDR3: CSVDLAGLYNEQFF; DNA: TGCAGCGTGGATCTAGCGGGGCTTTACAATGAGCAGTTCTTC
J: TRBJ2-2; V: TRBV12-1; size: many; D: -; CDR3: CASSFLLGTNTGELFF; DNA: TGTGCCAGCAGCTTTCTCCTTGGGACCAACACCGGGGAGCTGTTTTTT